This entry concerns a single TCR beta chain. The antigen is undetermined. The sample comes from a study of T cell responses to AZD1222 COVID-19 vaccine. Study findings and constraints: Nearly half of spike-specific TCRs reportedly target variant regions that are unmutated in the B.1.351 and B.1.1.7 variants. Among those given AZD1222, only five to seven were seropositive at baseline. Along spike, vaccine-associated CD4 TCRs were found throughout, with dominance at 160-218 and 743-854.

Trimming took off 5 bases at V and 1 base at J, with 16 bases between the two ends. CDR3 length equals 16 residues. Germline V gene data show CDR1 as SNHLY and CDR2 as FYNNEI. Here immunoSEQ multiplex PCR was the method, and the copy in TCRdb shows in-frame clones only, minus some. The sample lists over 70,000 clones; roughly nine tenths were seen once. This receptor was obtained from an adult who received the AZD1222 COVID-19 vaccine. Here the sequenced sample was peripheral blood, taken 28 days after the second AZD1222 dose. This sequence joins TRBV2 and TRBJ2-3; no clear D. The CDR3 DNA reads TGTGCCAGCAGTTTGCTTGGTTTTTTTTGCACAGATACGCAGTATTTT. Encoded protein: CASSLLGFFCTDTQYF. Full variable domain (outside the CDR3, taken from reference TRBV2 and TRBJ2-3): EPEVTQTPSHQVTQMGQEVILRCVPISNHLYFYWYRQILGQKVEFLVSFYNNEISEKSEIFDDQFSVERPDGSNFTLKIRSTKLEDSAMYFCASSLLGFFCTDTQYFGPGTRLTVL.